This TCR beta chain was sequenced in a study of regulatory T cells in long-lasting Graves disease. Background on the study: Patients with persistent Graves' disease had over 5 years of antithyroid drugs and persistent TSH receptor antibodies. The study's findings and limits: Persistent patients had a count of shared public clonotypes (roughly 2,500) that exceeded that of new patients (around 970).

This clonotype was detected many times. The antigen is undetermined. Time point reported: persistent/refractory GD, antithyroid drugs over 5 years with positive TRAb. The TCR library was made from RNA that had been extracted from PBMCs in TRIzol. Arm-PCR of CDR3 regions and iRepertoire HTBI primers were used to build TCR beta libraries. As processed by the authors: Gene usage covered approximately 65 TRBV and around 15 TRBJ segments. TCRdb fed the multiplex PCR reads into MiXCR, producing one record per CDR3 protein. Here the V and J calls rest on TCRdb's processing, not on the authors' analysis. This table holds around 400,000 distinct CDR3 sequences, about 25% found once. The source of this sequence is a female donor with Graves disease. The specimen comprised peripheral blood mononuclear cells (PBMCs), sampled when the disease was refractory, from a patient treated with antithyroid drugs.

The CDR3 DNA follows: TGTGCCAGCAGCCCCACTAGCGGACCCTACAATGAGCAGTTCTTC. Its translation: CASSPTSGPYNEQFF. The rearrangement uses TRBV7-2 and TRBJ2-1; the match to TRBD2 covers 8 bases. The CDR3 length is 15 residues. Germline loops: CDR1 SGHTA, CDR2 FQGNSA. V lost 5 bases, J lost 2 bases, and 5 bases stayed unmatched.